These 15 T cell receptor beta chains were sequenced from one sample in a study of blood T cells in healthy people across ages. Through a sample-barcoded 5' primer and a J-beta primer mix, a second PCR was run for roughly 6 to 12 cycles. Each CDR3 protein gets one entry after TCRdb re-called the 5' RACE reads with MiXCR. The data show roughly 1.5 million distinct CDR3 sequences, approximately 43% seen once. What was sequenced was blood. These receptor sequences come from a woman younger than 30 in good health.

The rearrangement uses TRBV28 and TRBJ1-2; D is uncertain. V was clipped by 7 bases and J by 8 bases, with 17 bases between them. Germline CDR1 is MDHEN and CDR2 is SYDVKM. This CDR3 spans 13 amino acids. The chain's CDR3 is CASTRVQGSGYTF. The DNA for the CDR3 is TGTGCCAGCACCAGAGTACAAGGATCGGGCTACACCTTC.

J is TRBJ1-2 and V is TRBV20-1; unclear D gene. Germline-derived CDR1 and CDR2 are DFQATT and SNEGSKA (reference sequence). This CDR3 region has 11 residues. The V end was cut by 0 bases, the J end by 6 bases, with 5 bases between. The chain's CDR3 is CSARDLHGYTF. As DNA, the CDR3 is TGCAGTGCTAGAGATCTTCATGGCTACACCTTC.

The V call is TRBV15, the J call TRBJ2-5; 10 nucleotides match TRBD2. Germline V gives CDR1 LNHNV, CDR2 YYDKDF (reference sequence). The CDR3 extends over 16 amino acids. The trim removed 3 bases at V and 2 bases at J, leaving 6 bases unmatched. CDR3 bases: TGTGCCACCAGCAGGGTACTAGCGGGAAATCAAGAGACCCAGTACTTC. Amino acids: CATSRVLAGNQETQYF.

This chain uses TRBV20-1 with TRBJ1-2; D gene unclear. Trimming shortened V by 1 base and J by 4 bases, and 25 bases separated the two germline ends. CDR1 DFQATT and CDR2 SNEGSKA come from the germline V gene (reference sequence). The CDR3 spans 18 residues. The CDR3 region is CSARAWSGGGNKGYGYTF. CDR3 in DNA: TGCAGTGCTAGAGCCTGGTCAGGTGGAGGGAACAAGGGCTATGGCTACACCTTC.

This clonotype was seen a handful of times. This chain connects TRBV7-9 to TRBJ2-1, with D tentatively TRBD2 (6 bases). There are 17 residues in the CDR3. Germline V gene data show CDR1 as SEHNR and CDR2 as FQNEAQ (reference sequence). V was pared by 1 base and J by 10 bases, with 23 bases between. CDR3 protein: CASSLESPGSNPQEQFF. The CDR3 region has the DNA TGTGCCAGCAGCTTAGAATCCCCCGGGAGCAATCCTCAAGAGCAGTTCTTC.

The chain uses TRBV6-6 and TRBJ2-2; no definite D call. The CDR3 loop spans 15 amino acids. Trimming shortened V by 7 bases and J by 3 bases, and 15 bases separated the two germline ends. Germline CDR1 and CDR2: MNHNY and SVGAGI (reference sequence). The CDR3 reads CASKESKRHTGELFF. The DNA for the CDR3 is TGTGCCAGCAAAGAATCGAAAAGGCACACCGGGGAGCTGTTTTTT.

The rearrangement uses TRBV7-2 and TRBJ2-5, with 10 bases that match TRBD2. The CDR3 is 15 amino acids. Germline V lookup: CDR1 SGHTA, CDR2 FQGNSA. The V segment lost 4 bases and the J segment 11 bases; nucleotides outside the gene matches: 13. CDR3 in DNA: TGTGCCAGCAGCTCCACTAGCGGGATAAGGCAAGAGCAGTACTTC. Protein product: CASSSTSGIRQEQYF.

This clonotype was detected only once. The genes are TRBV7-6 and TRBJ2-5; possibly TRBD2 for D (5 bases). Between the trimmed V and J ends, which lost 4 bases and 1 base, there was a span of 13 bases. Germline assignment: CDR1 SGHVS and CDR2 FNYEAQ. CDR3 size: 15 residues. CDR3 sequence reads: CASSSALSGQETQYF. CDR3 DNA sequence: TGTGCCAGCAGCTCAGCCCTCAGCGGCCAAGAGACCCAGTACTTC.

This rearrangement joins TRBV6-5 to TRBJ2-5; D call uncertain. The J call may be wrong; the DNA end is better matched by TRBJ2-1. CDR1 and CDR2 from the germline V gene are MNHEY and SVGAGI. This CDR3 region has 14 residues. This CDR3 is CASSYFTAQETQFF. Here the CDR3 DNA reads TGTGCCAGCAGTTACTTCACAGCTCAAGAGACCCAGTTCTTC.

This clonotype was picked up a small number of times. V gene TRBV5-1 combines with J gene TRBJ2-7; D is ambiguous. This CDR3 region has 13 residues. Germline V gene data show CDR1 as SGHRS and CDR2 as YFSETQ. V was cut by 1 base and J by 3 bases, with 8 bases left in between. Here the CDR3 DNA reads TGCGCCAGCAGCTTGCACCCGCTCTACGAGCAGTACTTC. Its protein product is CASSLHPLYEQYF.

The CDR3 here is CAWSHPGTGIKETQYF. Written as DNA, the CDR3 is TGTGCCTGGAGTCATCCCGGGACAGGGATTAAAGAGACCCAGTACTTC. The V and J genes are TRBV30 and TRBJ2-5; the match to TRBD1 covers 9 bases. Germline trimming cut 2 bases from V and 3 bases from J; bases unmatched to any gene: 10. The CDR3 loop spans 16 amino acids. The germline gives CDR1 GTSNPN, CDR2 SVGIG (reference sequence).

The V gene is TRBV27, the J gene TRBJ2-3; TRBD2 matches 8 bases. Trimming removed 3 bases from V and 4 bases from J; junction bases left unmatched: 9. Germline V gives CDR1 MNHEY, CDR2 SMNVEV (reference sequence). This CDR3 has 16 amino acids. The CDR3 coding sequence is TGTGCCAGCAGTTTTAATTGGGCGGGAGGCGCAGATACGCAGTATTTT. It yields the protein CASSFNWAGGADTQYF.

This clonotype was seen a single time. The CDR3 coding sequence is TGTGCCAGCAGTTTAGTCACTAGAGCTCTCAATGAGCAGTTCTTC. As protein: CASSLVTRALNEQFF. The chain recombines TRBV12-3 or TRBV12-4 with TRBJ2-1; D might be TRBD2 (5 bases). The V end lost 1 base, the J end lost 6 bases, and 13 bases lay between the germline ends. The CDR3 sequence is 15 residues long.

The V gene is TRBV4-1, the J gene TRBJ2-7; 7 nucleotides align to TRBD2. The length of the CDR3 is 15 residues. Losses at the gene ends were 0 bases for V and 7 bases for J; bases not matched to a gene: 9. Germline V CDR1 and CDR2: MGHRA, YSYEKL. This chain's CDR3 is CASSQDERGYNEQYF. As DNA, the CDR3 is TGCGCCAGCAGCCAAGATGAGCGGGGTTACAATGAGCAGTACTTC.

The CDR3 region has the DNA TGTGCCAGCAGCTTATGGACAGGACCAAACAATGAGCAGTTCTTC. This translates into CASSLWTGPNNEQFF. V usage is TRBV7-9 and J usage is TRBJ2-1, with 7 positions matching TRBD1. The length of the CDR3 is 15 residues. The ends lost 2 bases at V and 5 bases at J; junction bases unmatched: 6. Germline CDR1 is SEHNR and CDR2 is FQNEAQ (reference sequence).